The following is a TCR beta chain sequence with its context. The target antigen is unknown. These data are taken from a study of response to subunit inactivated influenza vaccine. Study conclusions and caveats: Each seasonal flu vaccination may recruit only limited new T cells, authors suggested.

MiXCR, run by TCRdb on the RT-PCR reads, gives a single entry per CDR3 protein. The sample shows about 570,000 distinct CDR3 sequences, 10% to 15% of them seen only once. The CDR3 loop spans 15 amino acids. The germline V gene has CDR1 MDHEN and CDR2 SYDVKM. The ends were cut back, 5 bases at V and 5 bases at J, with 16 bases in the middle. The starting material was PBMCs from blood, obtained on the day of vaccination. The clonotype comes from a man over 45 who received an inactivated influenza vaccine. V usage is TRBV28 and J usage is TRBJ1-5; TRBD1 is a possible D gene (5 bases). The CDR3 sequence is CASSLGTLPHQPQHF. For the CDR3, the DNA is TGTGCCAGCAGTCTAGGGACCCTACCCCATCAGCCCCAGCATTTT. The variable domain in full, completed from reference TRBV28 and TRBJ1-5, reads DVKVTQSSRYLVKRTGEKVFLECVQDMDHENMFWYRQDPGLGLRLIYFSYDVKMKEKGDIPEGYSVSREKKERFSLILESASTNQTSMYLCASSLGTLPHQPQHFGDGTRLSIL.